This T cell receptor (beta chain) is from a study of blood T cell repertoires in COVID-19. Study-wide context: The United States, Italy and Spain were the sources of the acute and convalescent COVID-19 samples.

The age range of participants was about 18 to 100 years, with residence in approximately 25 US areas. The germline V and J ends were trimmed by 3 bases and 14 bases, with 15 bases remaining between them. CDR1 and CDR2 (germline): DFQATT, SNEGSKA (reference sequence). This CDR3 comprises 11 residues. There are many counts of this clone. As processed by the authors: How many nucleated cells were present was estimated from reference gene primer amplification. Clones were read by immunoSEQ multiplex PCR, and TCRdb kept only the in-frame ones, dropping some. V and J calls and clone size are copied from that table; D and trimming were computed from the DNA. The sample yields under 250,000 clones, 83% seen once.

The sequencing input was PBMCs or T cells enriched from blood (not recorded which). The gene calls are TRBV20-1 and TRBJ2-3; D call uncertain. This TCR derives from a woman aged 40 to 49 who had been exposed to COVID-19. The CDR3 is CSASRSSYRYF. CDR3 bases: TGCAGTGCTAGTCGAAGTAGTTATCGGTATTTT.